Below, 9 T cell receptor beta chains from the same sample are listed, as sequenced in a study of OX40 agonist ivuxolimab in advanced cancers. Repertoires were generated with immunoSEQ multiplex PCR, while TCRdb's copy carries only in-frame clones and drops some. The sample includes fewer than 85,000 clones, 92% of them seen just once. This sample comprised CD4+ or CD8+ T cells sorted from blood, obtained in a trial of the OX40 agonist ivuxolimab. These receptors were taken from an adult with an advanced solid tumor such as melanoma, head and neck, liver or kidney cancer.

V is TRBV7-3 and J is TRBJ2-2; 9 positions match TRBD1. The CDR3 is made up of 15 amino acids. Germline CDR1 SGHTA, CDR2 FQGTGA. The ends lost 4 bases at V and 1 base at J; junction bases unmatched: 1. Here the CDR3 DNA reads TGTGCCAGCAGCTCGGACAGGGGGAACACCGGGGAGCTGTTTTTT. As protein: CASSSDRGNTGELFF.

This sequence joins TRBV30 and TRBJ2-5; 12 bases map to TRBD2. The CDR3 loop spans 16 amino acids. V lost 1 base, J lost 4 bases, and 7 bases stayed unmatched. Germline V lookup: CDR1 GTSNPN, CDR2 SVGIG (reference sequence). CDR3 coding DNA: TGTGCCTGGAGTGGGACTAGCGGGACGGGGCGAGAGACCCAGTACTTC. Amino acids: CAWSGTSGTGRETQYF.

This clone is deemed medium-sized. Other DNA sequences of this sample code for an identical CDR3. V and J are TRBV7-9 and TRBJ2-2, with 7 bases aligning to TRBD2. With V trimmed by 4 bases and J by 1 base, 6 bases remained unmatched. The germline gives CDR1 SEHNR, CDR2 FQNEAQ (reference sequence). This CDR3 region has 16 residues. DNA of the CDR3: TGTGCCAGCAGCTCTGCTAGCGGCGTGAACACCGGGGAGCTGTTTTTT. This sequence encodes CASSSASGVNTGELFF.

The genes are TRBV19 and TRBJ2-2; 11 bases are shared with TRBD1. In germline, CDR1 is LNHDA, CDR2 SQIVND (reference sequence). V shed 5 bases, J shed 13 bases, and the junction held 15 bases outside the gene matches. The CDR3 covers 16 residues. Written as DNA, the CDR3 is TGTGCCAGTAGTTCCCAGGGACAGGGGGGCCGGTTAAGGCTGTTTTTT. Its translation: CASSSQGQGGRLRLFF.

The chain is built from TRBV6-5 and TRBJ2-2, with TRBD2 matching over 10 bases. Germline lookup yields CDR1 MNHEY and CDR2 SVGAGI. The CDR3 is 14 amino acids. Trimming removed 7 bases from V and 9 bases from J; junction bases left unmatched: 8. For the CDR3, the DNA is TGTGCCAGCACGCGTGCTAGCGGGAGTTGGGAGCTGTTTTTT. Amino acids: CASTRASGSWELFF.

The rearrangement joins TRBV7-2 to TRBJ2-2; D ambiguous. Between the trimmed V and J ends, which lost 4 bases and 3 bases, there was a span of 6 bases. This CDR3 has 13 residues. Germline assignment: CDR1 SGHTA and CDR2 FQGNSA. The CDR3 DNA is TGTGCCAGCAGCTCCCCTGACACCGGGGAGCTGTTTTTT. Protein sequence: CASSSPDTGELFF.

The CDR3: CASSEARWADPQETQYF. CDR3 coding DNA: TGTGCCAGCAGTGAAGCTCGTTGGGCAGATCCCCAAGAGACCCAGTACTTC. This rearrangement joins TRBV6-1 to TRBJ2-5, with unresolved D. V was clipped by 0 bases and J by 1 base, with 15 bases between them. There are 17 residues in the CDR3. Per the germline V gene, CDR1 is MNHNS and CDR2 is SASEGT.

The chain employs TRBV5-1 and TRBJ2-7, with 14 bases that match TRBD2. CDR3 length equals 17 residues. Trimming cost V 4 bases and J 0 bases; bases outside gene matches: 6. Looked up from germline, CDR1 is SGHRS and CDR2 is YFSETQ. The CDR3 DNA is TGCGCCAGCAGCATGACTAGCGGGAGGGGTTACTCCTACGAGCAGTACTTC. It specifies CASSMTSGRGYSYEQYF.

The chain joins TRBV7-2 to TRBJ1-5, with 8 bases fitting TRBD1. Germline V gives CDR1 SGHTA, CDR2 FQGNSA. The J segment lost 3 bases and the V segment lost 2 bases, leaving 6 bases of the junction unmatched. There are 16 residues in the CDR3. CDR3 in amino acids: CASSLHGTGLNQPQHF. CDR3 in DNA: TGTGCCAGCAGCTTACACGGGACAGGCCTCAATCAGCCCCAGCATTTT.